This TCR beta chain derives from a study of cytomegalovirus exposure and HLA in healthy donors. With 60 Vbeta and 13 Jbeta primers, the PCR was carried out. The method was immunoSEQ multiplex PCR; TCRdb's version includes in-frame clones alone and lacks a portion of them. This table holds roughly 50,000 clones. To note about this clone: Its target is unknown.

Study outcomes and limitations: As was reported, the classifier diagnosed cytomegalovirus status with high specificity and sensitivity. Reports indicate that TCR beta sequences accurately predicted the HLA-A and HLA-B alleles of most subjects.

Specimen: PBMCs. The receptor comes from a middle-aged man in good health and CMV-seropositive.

The CDR3 DNA sequence: TGTGCCAGCAGTGAGACAGCATCGAACACTGAAGCTTTCTTT. It is translated as CASSETASNTEAFF. J is TRBJ1-1 and V is TRBV6-6; possible D gene TRBD1, 5 bases. The CDR3 has 14 residues. The germline gives CDR1 MNHNY, CDR2 SVGAGI (reference sequence). Trimming cost V 5 bases and J 1 base, with 11 bases left between them.